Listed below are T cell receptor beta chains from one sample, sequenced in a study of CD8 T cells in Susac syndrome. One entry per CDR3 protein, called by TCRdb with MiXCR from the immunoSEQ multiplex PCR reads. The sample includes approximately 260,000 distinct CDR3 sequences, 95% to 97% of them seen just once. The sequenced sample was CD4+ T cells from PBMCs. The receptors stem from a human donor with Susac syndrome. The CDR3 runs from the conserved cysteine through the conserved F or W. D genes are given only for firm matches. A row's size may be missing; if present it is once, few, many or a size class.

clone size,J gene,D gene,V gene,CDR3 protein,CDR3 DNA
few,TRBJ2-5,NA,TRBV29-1,CSVEGGGETQYF,TGCAGCGTTGAAGGGGGCGGAGAGACCCAGTACTTC
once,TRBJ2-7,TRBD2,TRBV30,CAWSMRSGSYEQYF,TGTGCCTGGAGTATGCGTAGCGGGAGCTACGAGCAGTACTTC
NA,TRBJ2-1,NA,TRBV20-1,CSAPPAAYNEQFF,TGCAGTGCTCCGCCCGCGGCTTACAATGAGCAGTTCTTC
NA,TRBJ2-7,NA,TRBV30,CAWSDFRRILLGEQYF,TGTGCCTGGAGTGATTTTCGACGGATTCTCCTGGGGGAGCAGTACTTC
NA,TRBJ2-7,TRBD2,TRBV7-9,CASSLVSGSQWQYF,TGTGCCAGCAGCTTAGTTAGCGGGAGTCAGTGGCAGTACTTC
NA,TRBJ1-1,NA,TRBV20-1,CSAREQRAFF,TGCAGTGCTAGAGAACAACGGGCTTTCTTT
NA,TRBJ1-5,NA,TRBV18,CASSPDTTYSNQPQHF,TGTGCCAGCTCACCGGACACGACCTATAGCAATCAGCCCCAGCATTTT
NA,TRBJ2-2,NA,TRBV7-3,CASSVTTGAAGELFF,TGTGCCAGCAGCGTCACGACGGGGGCGGCCGGGGAGCTGTTTTTT
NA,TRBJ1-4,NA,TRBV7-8,CASSSIRAPNEKLFF,TGTGCCAGCAGCTCGATCCGGGCTCCGAATGAAAAACTGTTTTTT
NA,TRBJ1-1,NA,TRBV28,CASSAYSRGTEAFF,TGTGCCAGCAGTGCTTACTCTCGCGGGACTGAAGCTTTCTTT
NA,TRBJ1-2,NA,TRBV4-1,CASSPRYSWQSRYGYTF,TGCGCCAGCAGCCCACGGTACTCGTGGCAGTCCCGCTATGGCTACACCTTC
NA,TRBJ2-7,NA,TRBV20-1,CSARVAGVYYEQYF,TGCAGTGCTAGAGTAGCAGGGGTTTATTACGAGCAGTACTTC
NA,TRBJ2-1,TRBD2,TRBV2,CASRKGSGRIGEQFF,TGTGCCAGTCGTAAGGGTAGCGGGAGGATCGGTGAGCAGTTCTTC
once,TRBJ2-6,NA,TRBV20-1,CSASGGANVLTF,TGCAGTGCTAGTGGCGGGGCCAACGTCCTGACTTTC
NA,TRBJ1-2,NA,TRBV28,CASITRRQWDYGYTF,TGTGCCAGCATAACTAGGAGACAGTGGGACTATGGCTACACCTTC
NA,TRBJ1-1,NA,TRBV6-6,CASSYPTGLSNTEAFF,TGTGCCAGCAGTTACCCTACGGGACTCTCGAACACTGAAGCTTTCTTT
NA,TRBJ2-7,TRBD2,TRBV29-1,CSVGGLAVNYEQYF,TGCAGCGTTGGCGGGCTAGCGGTAAATTACGAGCAGTACTTC
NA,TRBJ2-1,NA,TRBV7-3,CASSSTRGSYNEQFF,TGTGCCAGCAGCTCCACCAGGGGTTCCTACAATGAGCAGTTCTTC
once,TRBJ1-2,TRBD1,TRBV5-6,CASSHRTGRGYTF,TGTGCCAGCAGCCACAGGACAGGGCGAGGCTACACCTTC
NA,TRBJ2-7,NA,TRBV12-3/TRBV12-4,CASAVWAGLSYEQYF,TGTGCCAGCGCCGTTTGGGCAGGCCTCTCCTACGAGCAGTACTTC
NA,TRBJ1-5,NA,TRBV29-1,CSVVSGDQPQHF,TGCAGCGTTGTTTCAGGGGATCAGCCCCAGCATTTT
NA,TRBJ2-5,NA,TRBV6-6,CASSYNRIRTQETQYF,TGTGCCAGCAGTTATAATCGGATTCGTACCCAAGAGACCCAGTACTTC
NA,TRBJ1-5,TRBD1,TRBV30,CAFSIGTGLSNQPQHF,TGTGCCTTCTCAATCGGGACAGGGCTTAGCAATCAGCCCCAGCATTTT
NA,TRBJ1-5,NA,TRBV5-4,CASSLGGNNQPQHF,TGTGCCAGCAGCTTAGGAGGGAATAATCAGCCCCAGCATTTT
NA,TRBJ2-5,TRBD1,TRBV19,CASSIPTGGGETQYF,TGTGCCAGTAGTATCCCGACAGGGGGTGGTGAGACCCAGTACTTC
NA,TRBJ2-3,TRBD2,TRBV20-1,CSALERLSGRSDTQYF,TGCAGTGCCTTGGAACGACTTAGCGGGAGGAGTGATACGCAGTATTTT
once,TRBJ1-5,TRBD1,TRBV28,CVTSGQGAIQPQHF,TGTGTGACATCCGGACAGGGGGCGATTCAGCCCCAGCATTTT
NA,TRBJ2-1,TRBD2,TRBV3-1,CASRPTSGNEQFF,TGTGCCAGCAGGCCGACTAGCGGCAATGAGCAGTTCTTC
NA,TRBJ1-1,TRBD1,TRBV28,CASSDRGREAFF,TGTGCCAGCAGCGACAGGGGGCGTGAAGCTTTCTTT
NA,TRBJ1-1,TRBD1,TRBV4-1,CASSQGPGGTRDTEAFF,TGCGCCAGCAGCCAAGGCCCAGGGGGCACCCGGGACACTGAAGCTTTCTTT